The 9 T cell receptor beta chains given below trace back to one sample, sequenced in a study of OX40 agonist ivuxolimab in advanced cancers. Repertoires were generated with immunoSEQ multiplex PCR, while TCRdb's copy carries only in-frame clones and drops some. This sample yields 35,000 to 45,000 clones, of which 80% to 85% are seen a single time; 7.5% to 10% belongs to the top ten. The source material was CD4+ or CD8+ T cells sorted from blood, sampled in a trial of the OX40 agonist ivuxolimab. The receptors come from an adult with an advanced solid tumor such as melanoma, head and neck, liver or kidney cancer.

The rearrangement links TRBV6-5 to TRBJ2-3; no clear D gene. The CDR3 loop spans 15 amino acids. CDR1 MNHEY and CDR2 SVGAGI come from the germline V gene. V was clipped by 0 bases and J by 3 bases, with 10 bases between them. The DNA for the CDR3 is TGTGCCAGCAGTTACTCGTGGGGTTCGACAGATACGCAGTATTTT. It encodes CASSYSWGSTDTQYF.

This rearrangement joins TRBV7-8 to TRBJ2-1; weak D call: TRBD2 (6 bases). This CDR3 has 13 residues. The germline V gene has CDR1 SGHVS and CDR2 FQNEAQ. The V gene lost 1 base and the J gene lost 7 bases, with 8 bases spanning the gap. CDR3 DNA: TGTGCCAGCAGCTTAGTGGGACTGAATGAGCAGTTCTTC. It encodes CASSLVGLNEQFF.

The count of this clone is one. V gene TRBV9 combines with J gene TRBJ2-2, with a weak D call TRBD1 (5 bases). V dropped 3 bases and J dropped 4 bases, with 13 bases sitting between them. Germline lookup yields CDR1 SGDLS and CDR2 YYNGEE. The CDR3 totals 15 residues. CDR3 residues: CASSAGRVPTGELFF. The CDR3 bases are TGTGCCAGCAGCGCCGGCAGGGTTCCCACCGGGGAGCTGTTTTTT.

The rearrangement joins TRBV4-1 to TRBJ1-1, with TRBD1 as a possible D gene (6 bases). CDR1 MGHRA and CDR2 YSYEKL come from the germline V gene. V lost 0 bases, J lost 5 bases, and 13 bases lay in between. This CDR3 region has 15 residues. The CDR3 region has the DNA TGCGCCAGCAGCCAAGAGGTTCAGAGGGGGACTGAAGCTTTCTTT. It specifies CASSQEVQRGTEAFF.

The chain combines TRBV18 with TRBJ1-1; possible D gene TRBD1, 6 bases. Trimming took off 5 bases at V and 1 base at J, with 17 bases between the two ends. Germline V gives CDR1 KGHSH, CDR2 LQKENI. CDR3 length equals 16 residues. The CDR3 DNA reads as TGTGCCAGCTCAACCCGGGACGGAGGGGGGAACACTGAAGCTTTCTTT. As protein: CASSTRDGGGNTEAFF.

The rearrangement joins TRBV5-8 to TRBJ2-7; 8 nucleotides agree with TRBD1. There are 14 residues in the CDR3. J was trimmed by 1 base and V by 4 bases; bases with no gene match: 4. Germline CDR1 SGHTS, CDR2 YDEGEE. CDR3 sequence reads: CASSLTGESYEQYF. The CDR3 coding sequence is TGTGCCAGCAGCCTGACAGGGGAATCCTACGAGCAGTACTTC.

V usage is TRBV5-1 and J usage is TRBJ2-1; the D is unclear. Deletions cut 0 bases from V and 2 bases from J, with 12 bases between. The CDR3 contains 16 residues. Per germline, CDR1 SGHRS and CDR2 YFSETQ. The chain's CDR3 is CASSLALAPTYNEQFF. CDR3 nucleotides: TGCGCCAGCAGCTTGGCTTTAGCTCCTACCTACAATGAGCAGTTCTTC.

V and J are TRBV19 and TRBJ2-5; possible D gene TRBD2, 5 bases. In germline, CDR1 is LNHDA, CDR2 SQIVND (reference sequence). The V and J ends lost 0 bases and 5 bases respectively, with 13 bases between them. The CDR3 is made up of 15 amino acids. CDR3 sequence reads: CASSIEDLPGETQYF. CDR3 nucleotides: TGTGCCAGTAGTATAGAGGACTTACCGGGGGAGACCCAGTACTTC.

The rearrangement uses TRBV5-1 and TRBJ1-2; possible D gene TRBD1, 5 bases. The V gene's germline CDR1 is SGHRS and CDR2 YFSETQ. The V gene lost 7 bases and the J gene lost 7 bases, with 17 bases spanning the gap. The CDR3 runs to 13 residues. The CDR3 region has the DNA TGCGCCAGCGGGACGGGCTCCCAGCCTGGCTACACCTTC. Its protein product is CASGTGSQPGYTF.